This T cell receptor (beta chain) came from a study of OX40 agonist ivuxolimab in advanced cancers. Overall study context: Those enrolled were around 87% male, with a mean age of about 66 years and ages from about 20 to 85.

This table comes from immunoSEQ multiplex PCR, and its TCRdb copy is limited to in-frame clones, with some not included. This table has fewer than 80,000 clones, roughly 85% appearing once. Trimming took off 6 bases at V and 8 bases at J, with 13 bases between the two ends. The CDR3 is 12 amino acids. Germline V gene lookup returns CDR1 KGHSH and CDR2 LQKENI. This rearrangement joins TRBV18 to TRBJ1-2, with TRBD1 as a possible D gene (6 bases). The clonotype originates from an adult with an advanced solid tumor such as melanoma, head and neck, liver or kidney cancer. Sequencing used CD4+ or CD8+ T cells sorted from blood, obtained in a trial of the OX40 agonist ivuxolimab. DNA of the CDR3: TGTGCCAGCTCTTACAGGGAGGAGGGCTACACCTTC. Protein: CASSYREEGYTF.